Reported below is one T cell receptor beta chain. What it binds is unknown. Only in-frame clones appear in the TCRdb table, and some are missing; sequencing was by immunoSEQ multiplex PCR. The sample holds approximately 110,000 clones, approximately 85% seen once. The data are from a study of T cell responses to AZD1222 COVID-19 vaccine. With 6 bases clipped from V and 2 bases from J, the junction kept 9 bases outside the gene matches. Germline CDR1 is MNHEY and CDR2 is SVGAGI. The CDR3 has 16 amino acids. Points from the study as a whole: In a largely white British group with more females than males, clonal diversity was possibly underestimated.

The chain combines TRBV6-5 with TRBJ2-2, with 7 nucleotides matching TRBD1. The sequence was collected from an adult who received the AZD1222 COVID-19 vaccine. The specimen comprised peripheral blood, sampled 28 days after the second AZD1222 dose. DNA of the CDR3: TGTGCCAGCAGATACCCCGGGACAGAAAACACCGGGGAGCTGTTTTTT. Residues: CASRYPGTENTGELFF.